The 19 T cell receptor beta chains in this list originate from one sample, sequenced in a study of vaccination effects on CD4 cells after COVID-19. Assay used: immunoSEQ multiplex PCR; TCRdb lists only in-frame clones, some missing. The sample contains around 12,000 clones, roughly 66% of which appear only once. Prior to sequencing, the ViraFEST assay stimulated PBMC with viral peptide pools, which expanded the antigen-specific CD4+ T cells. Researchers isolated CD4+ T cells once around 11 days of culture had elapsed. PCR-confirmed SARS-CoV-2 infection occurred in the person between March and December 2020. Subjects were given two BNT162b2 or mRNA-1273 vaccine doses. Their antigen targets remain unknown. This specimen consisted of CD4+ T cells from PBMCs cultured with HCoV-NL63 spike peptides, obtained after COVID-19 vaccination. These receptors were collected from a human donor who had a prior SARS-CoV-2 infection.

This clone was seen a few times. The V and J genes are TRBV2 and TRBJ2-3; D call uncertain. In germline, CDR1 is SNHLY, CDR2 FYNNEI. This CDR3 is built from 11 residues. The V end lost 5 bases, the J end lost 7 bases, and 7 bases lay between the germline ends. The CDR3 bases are TGTGCCAGCAGTTTTAGTAATACGCAGTATTTT. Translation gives CASSFSNTQYF.

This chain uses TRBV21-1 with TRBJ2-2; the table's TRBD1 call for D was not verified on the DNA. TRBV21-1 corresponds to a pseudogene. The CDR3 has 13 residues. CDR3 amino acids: CASNLQGHGELFF. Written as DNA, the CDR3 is TGTGCCAGCAACTTACAGGGCCACGGGGAGCTGTTTTTT.

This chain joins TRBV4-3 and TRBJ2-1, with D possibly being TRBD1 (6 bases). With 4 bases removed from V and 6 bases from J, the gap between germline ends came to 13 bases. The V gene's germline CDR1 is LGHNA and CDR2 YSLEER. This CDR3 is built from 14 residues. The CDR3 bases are TGCGCCAGCAGCCGAACACAGGGTTTCAATGAGCAGTTCTTC. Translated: CASSRTQGFNEQFF.

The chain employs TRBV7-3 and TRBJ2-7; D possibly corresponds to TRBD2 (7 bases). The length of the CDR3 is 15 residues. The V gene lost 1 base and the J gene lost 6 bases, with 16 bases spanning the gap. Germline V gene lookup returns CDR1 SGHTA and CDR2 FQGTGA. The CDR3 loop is CASSLMGGQGTEQYF. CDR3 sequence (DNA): TGTGCCAGCAGCTTAATGGGGGGGCAGGGTACCGAGCAGTACTTC.

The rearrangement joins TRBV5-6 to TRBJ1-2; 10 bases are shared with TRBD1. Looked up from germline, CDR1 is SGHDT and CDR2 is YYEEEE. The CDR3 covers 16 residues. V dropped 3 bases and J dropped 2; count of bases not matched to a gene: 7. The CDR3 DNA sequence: TGTGCCAGCAGCTCCCTCGGACAGGGGGTGAACTATGGCTACACCTTC. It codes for CASSSLGQGVNYGYTF.

The CDR3: CASSGQGNYGYTF. In nucleotides, the CDR3 is TGTGCCAGCTCCGGACAGGGGAACTATGGCTACACCTTC. The chain links TRBV18 to TRBJ1-2; TRBD1 matches 9 bases. Per germline, CDR1 KGHSH and CDR2 LQKENI. The CDR3 totals 13 residues. J gave up 2 bases and V 6 bases, and 1 base lay outside the gene matches.

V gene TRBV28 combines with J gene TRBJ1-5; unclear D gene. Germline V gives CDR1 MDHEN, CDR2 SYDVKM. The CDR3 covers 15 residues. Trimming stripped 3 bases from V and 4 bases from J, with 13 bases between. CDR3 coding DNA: TGTGCCAGCAGTTTCTTCGGCGTGGGGAATCAGCCCCAGCATTTT. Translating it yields CASSFFGVGNQPQHF.

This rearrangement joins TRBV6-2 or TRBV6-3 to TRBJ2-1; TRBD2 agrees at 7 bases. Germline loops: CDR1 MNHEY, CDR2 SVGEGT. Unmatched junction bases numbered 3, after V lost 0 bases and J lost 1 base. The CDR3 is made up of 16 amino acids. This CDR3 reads CASSYSGGASYNEQFF. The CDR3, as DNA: TGTGCCAGCAGTTACTCGGGAGGGGCGTCCTACAATGAGCAGTTCTTC.

CDR3 residues: CAISGGGEGEKLFF. The CDR3 DNA follows: TGTGCCATCAGTGGGGGAGGGGAAGGCGAAAAACTGTTTTTT. This sequence joins TRBV10-3 and TRBJ1-4; possibly TRBD1 for D (5 bases). V was trimmed by 4 bases and J by 8 bases, leaving 14 bases between them. CDR1 and CDR2 from the germline V gene are ENHRY and SYGVKD. The CDR3 spans 14 residues.

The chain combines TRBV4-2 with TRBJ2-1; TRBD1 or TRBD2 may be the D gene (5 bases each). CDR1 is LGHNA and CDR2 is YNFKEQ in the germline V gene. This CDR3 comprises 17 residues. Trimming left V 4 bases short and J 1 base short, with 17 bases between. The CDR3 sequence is CASSPSRGGASYNEQFF. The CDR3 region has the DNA TGTGCCAGCAGCCCAAGTCGTGGGGGAGCGTCCTACAATGAGCAGTTCTTC.

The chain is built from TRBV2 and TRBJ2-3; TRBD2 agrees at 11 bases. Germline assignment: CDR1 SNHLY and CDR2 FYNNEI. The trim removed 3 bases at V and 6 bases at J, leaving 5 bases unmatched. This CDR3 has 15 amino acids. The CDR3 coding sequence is TGTGCCAGCAGTGAGCTAGCGGGAGGTTGGGATACGCAGTATTTT. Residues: CASSELAGGWDTQYF. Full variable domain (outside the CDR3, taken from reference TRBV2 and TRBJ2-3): EPEVTQTPSHQVTQMGQEVILRCVPISNHLYFYWYRQILGQKVEFLVSFYNNEISEKSEIFDDQFSVERPDGSNFTLKIRSTKLEDSAMYFCASSELAGGWDTQYFGPGTRLTVL.

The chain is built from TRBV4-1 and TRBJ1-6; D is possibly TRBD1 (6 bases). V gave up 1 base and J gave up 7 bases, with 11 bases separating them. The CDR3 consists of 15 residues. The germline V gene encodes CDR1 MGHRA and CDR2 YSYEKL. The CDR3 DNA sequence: TGCGCCAGCAGCCAAGTGGAGGGGGGAAATTCACCCCTCCACTTT. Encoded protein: CASSQVEGGNSPLHF.

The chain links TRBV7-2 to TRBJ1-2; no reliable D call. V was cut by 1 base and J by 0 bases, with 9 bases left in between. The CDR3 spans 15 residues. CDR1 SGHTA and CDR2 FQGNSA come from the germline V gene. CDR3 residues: CASSLVAGANYGYTF. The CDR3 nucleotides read TGTGCCAGCAGCTTAGTCGCAGGAGCTAACTATGGCTACACCTTC.

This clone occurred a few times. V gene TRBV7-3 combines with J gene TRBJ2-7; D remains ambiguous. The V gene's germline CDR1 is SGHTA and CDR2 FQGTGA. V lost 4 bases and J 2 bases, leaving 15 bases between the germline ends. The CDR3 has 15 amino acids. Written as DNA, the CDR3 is TGTGCCAGCAGCTCAGAAGCCCGGGCGCCCTACGAGCAGTACTTC. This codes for CASSSEARAPYEQYF.

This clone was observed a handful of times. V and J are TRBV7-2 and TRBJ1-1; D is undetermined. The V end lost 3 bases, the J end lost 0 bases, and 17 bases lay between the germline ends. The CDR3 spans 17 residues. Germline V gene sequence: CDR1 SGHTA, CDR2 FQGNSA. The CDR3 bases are TGTGCCAGCAGCTTTACAACTGCGCGGTTATTGAACACTGAAGCTTTCTTT. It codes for CASSFTTARLLNTEAFF. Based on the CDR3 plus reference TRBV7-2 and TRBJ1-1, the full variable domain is GAGVSQSPSNKVTEKGKDVELRCDPISGHTALYWYRQSLGQGLEFLIYFQGNSAPDKSGLPSDRFSAERTGGSVSTLTIQRTQQEDSAVYLCASSFTTARLLNTEAFFGQGTRLTVV.

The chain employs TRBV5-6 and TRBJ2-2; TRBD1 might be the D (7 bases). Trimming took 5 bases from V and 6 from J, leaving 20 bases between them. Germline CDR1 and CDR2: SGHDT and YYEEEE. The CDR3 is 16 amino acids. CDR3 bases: TGTGCCAGCAGAATGGCGTGGGGCAGGGGGGCCGGGGAGCTGTTTTTT. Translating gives CASRMAWGRGAGELFF.

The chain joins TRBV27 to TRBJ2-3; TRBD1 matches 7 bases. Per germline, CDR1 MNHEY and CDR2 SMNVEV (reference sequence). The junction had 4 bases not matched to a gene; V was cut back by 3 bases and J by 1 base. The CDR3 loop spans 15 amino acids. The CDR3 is CASSLTGRRTDTQYF. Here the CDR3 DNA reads TGTGCCAGCAGTTTGACAGGGCGTCGCACAGATACGCAGTATTTT.

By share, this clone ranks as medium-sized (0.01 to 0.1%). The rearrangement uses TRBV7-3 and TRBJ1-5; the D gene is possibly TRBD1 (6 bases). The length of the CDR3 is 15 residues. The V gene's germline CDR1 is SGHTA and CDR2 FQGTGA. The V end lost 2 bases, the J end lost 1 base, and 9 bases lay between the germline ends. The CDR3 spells CASSLSGVSNQPQHF. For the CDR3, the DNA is TGTGCCAGCAGCTTATCAGGGGTCAGCAATCAGCCCCAGCATTTT.

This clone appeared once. CDR3 sequence (DNA): TGTGCCAGCAGGAAAAGGGGGGACAGGGCACGGGGTAGCTCCTACGAGCAGTACTTC. Amino acid sequence: CASRKRGDRARGSSYEQYF. This chain links TRBV21-1 with TRBJ2-7; the DNA was not compared with TRBD1, the D call given in the table. TRBV21-1 is shown as a pseudogene. The CDR3 sequence is 19 residues long.